Listed below are T cell receptor beta chains from one sample, sequenced in a study of cytomegalovirus exposure and HLA in healthy donors. Only in-frame clones appear in the TCRdb table, and some are missing; sequencing was by immunoSEQ multiplex PCR. The sample has under 200,000 clones, roughly 88% seen once. The material sequenced was PBMCs. Receptor source: a man in his fifties or sixties in good health and CMV-seropositive. CDR3s include the opening cysteine and the closing phenylalanine or tryptophan. Each record gives: D gene, V gene, clone size, J gene, CDR3 protein, CDR3 DNA. A D gene is named only where the DNA matches it firmly. Clone size is not always given. Where it is, it says once, few, many or a class for expanded clones.

d_call: NA; v_call: TRBV5-1; clone_size: NA; j_call: TRBJ1-2; cdr3_aa: CASSSVVGGDPNYGYTF; cdr3_nt: TGCGCCAGCAGCTCGGTGGTAGGAGGAGATCCTAACTATGGCTACACCTTC
d_call: TRBD1; v_call: TRBV11-3; clone_size: NA; j_call: TRBJ1-1; cdr3_aa: CASSPRGTGITEAFF; cdr3_nt: TGTGCCAGCAGCCCCAGGGGGACAGGGATCACTGAAGCTTTCTTT
d_call: NA; v_call: TRBV4-1; clone_size: NA; j_call: TRBJ2-5; cdr3_aa: CASSQGPMAKRETQYF; cdr3_nt: TGCGCCAGCAGCCAAGGACCCATGGCCAAGCGGGAGACCCAGTACTTC
d_call: NA; v_call: TRBV11-3; clone_size: NA; j_call: TRBJ1-1; cdr3_aa: CASSLDLLTEAFF; cdr3_nt: TGTGCCAGCAGCTTAGATCTTTTGACTGAAGCTTTCTTT
d_call: NA; v_call: TRBV7-3; clone_size: NA; j_call: TRBJ2-7; cdr3_aa: CASSLGGGGRYEQYF; cdr3_nt: TGTGCCAGCAGCTTAGGAGGGGGAGGGAGGTACGAGCAGTACTTC
d_call: TRBD2; v_call: TRBV10-3; clone_size: NA; j_call: TRBJ2-1; cdr3_aa: CAMSAGGKSGEQFF; cdr3_nt: TGTGCCATGTCGGCGGGGGGTAAGTCCGGTGAGCAGTTCTTC
d_call: TRBD2; v_call: TRBV11-2; clone_size: NA; j_call: TRBJ2-1; cdr3_aa: CASSTGLAGGHNEQFF; cdr3_nt: TGTGCCAGCAGCACCGGACTAGCGGGGGGCCACAATGAGCAGTTCTTC
d_call: TRBD2; v_call: TRBV2; clone_size: few; j_call: TRBJ2-3; cdr3_aa: CASNDGGRPDTQYF; cdr3_nt: TGTGCCAGCAATGACGGGGGGAGACCAGATACGCAGTATTTT
d_call: TRBD1; v_call: TRBV2; clone_size: NA; j_call: TRBJ2-7; cdr3_aa: CASSERQGASYEQYF; cdr3_nt: TGTGCCAGCAGTGAACGGCAGGGGGCCTCCTACGAGCAGTACTTC
d_call: TRBD2; v_call: TRBV9; clone_size: NA; j_call: TRBJ2-3; cdr3_aa: CASSVKPGLASFTDTQYF; cdr3_nt: TGTGCCAGCAGCGTAAAACCCGGACTAGCGAGCTTCACAGATACGCAGTATTTT
d_call: NA; v_call: TRBV5-1; clone_size: NA; j_call: TRBJ1-1; cdr3_aa: CASSLHPEATEAFF; cdr3_nt: TGCGCCAGCAGCTTGCATCCGGAGGCCACTGAAGCTTTCTTT
d_call: NA; v_call: TRBV30; clone_size: NA; j_call: TRBJ2-2; cdr3_aa: CAWRFRRMTGELFF; cdr3_nt: TGTGCCTGGAGGTTTAGGAGGATGACCGGGGAGCTGTTTTTT
d_call: NA; v_call: TRBV15; clone_size: NA; j_call: TRBJ1-2; cdr3_aa: CATSSSSVGTSYGYTF; cdr3_nt: TGTGCCACCAGCAGCTCATCTGTTGGGACTTCTTATGGCTACACCTTC
d_call: TRBD1; v_call: TRBV11-3; clone_size: few; j_call: TRBJ2-5; cdr3_aa: CASSFQDRPGETQYF; cdr3_nt: TGTGCCAGCAGCTTCCAGGACAGGCCGGGAGAGACCCAGTACTTC
d_call: NA; v_call: TRBV7-8; clone_size: NA; j_call: TRBJ1-4; cdr3_aa: CASSLSTGSEKLFF; cdr3_nt: TGTGCCAGCAGCCTTAGCACAGGGTCTGAAAAACTGTTTTTT
d_call: TRBD2; v_call: TRBV30; clone_size: few; j_call: TRBJ2-1; cdr3_aa: CAWSPRLAGGPYEQFF; cdr3_nt: TGTGCCTGGAGTCCTCGCCTAGCGGGAGGGCCCTATGAGCAGTTCTTC
d_call: TRBD2; v_call: TRBV4-2; clone_size: NA; j_call: TRBJ2-4; cdr3_aa: CASSQDGAGGSIQYF; cdr3_nt: TGTGCCAGCAGCCAAGATGGGGCGGGAGGGAGCATTCAGTACTTC